The clone carrying this T cell receptor beta chain was seen ten or more times. The authors' processing: Sampled TCR counts reached a median of around 94,000 per sample, with values ranging from 23,224 to 690,600. TCRdb reanalysed the RACE reads using MiXCR and keeps one entry per CDR3 protein. The V and J calls shown here were made by TCRdb, not taken from the authors' results. The repertoire consists of over 35,000 distinct CDR3 sequences, with 3.7% occurring once and the leading ten covering approximately 5%. Time point in this sample: healthy volunteer bleed at 6 weeks. Extraction yielded total RNA from whole blood (unfractionated). This sample is drawn from a study of human T cells and chemical hapten exposure. The clonotype comes from a human donor in good health. Some clones in this sample may be carry-over from other donors' samples. The sequencing sample was made of whole blood.

The DNA for the CDR3 is TGTGCCAGCAGCCCACTTAAGGGGCCTTACGGGACACAACGAGGAAGAGCTTTCTTT. Amino acid sequence: CASSPLKGPYGTQRGRAFF. The chain carries TRBV7-3 and TRBJ1-1; maybe TRBD1 (6 bases). The CDR3 extends over 19 amino acids. V was trimmed by 5 bases and J by 10 bases, leaving 35 bases between them. Germline values: CDR1 SGHTA, CDR2 FQGTGA.